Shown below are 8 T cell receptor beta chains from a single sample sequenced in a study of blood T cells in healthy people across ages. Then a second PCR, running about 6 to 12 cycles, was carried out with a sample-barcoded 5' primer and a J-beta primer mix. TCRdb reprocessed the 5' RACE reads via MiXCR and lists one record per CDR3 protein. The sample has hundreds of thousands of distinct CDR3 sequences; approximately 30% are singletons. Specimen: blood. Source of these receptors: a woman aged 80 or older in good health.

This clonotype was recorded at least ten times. This chain's CDR3 is CASSLDTGEGNEQFF. In DNA form, the CDR3 reads TGTGCCAGCAGCTTGGACACTGGGGAGGGAAATGAGCAGTTCTTC. The gene calls are TRBV7-2 and TRBJ2-1, with 7 bases identical to TRBD2. Germline CDR1 is SGHTA and CDR2 is FQGNSA. V shed 3 bases, J shed 7 bases, and the junction held 9 bases outside the gene matches. The CDR3 extends over 15 amino acids.

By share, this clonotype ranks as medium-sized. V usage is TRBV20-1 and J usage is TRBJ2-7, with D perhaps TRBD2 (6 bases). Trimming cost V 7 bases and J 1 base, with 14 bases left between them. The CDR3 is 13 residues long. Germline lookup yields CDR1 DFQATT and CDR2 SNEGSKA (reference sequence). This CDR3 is CSVAAPNSYEQYF. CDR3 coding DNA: TGCAGTGTAGCGGCTCCAAATTCCTACGAGCAGTACTTC.

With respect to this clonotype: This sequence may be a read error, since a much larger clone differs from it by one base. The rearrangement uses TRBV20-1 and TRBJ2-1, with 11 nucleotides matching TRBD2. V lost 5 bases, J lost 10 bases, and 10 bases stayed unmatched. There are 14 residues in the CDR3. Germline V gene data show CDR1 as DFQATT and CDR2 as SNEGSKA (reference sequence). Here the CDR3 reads CSARLAGTSYEQFF. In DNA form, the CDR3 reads TGCAGTGCTCGACTAGCGGGAACCTCCTACGAGCAGTTCTTC.

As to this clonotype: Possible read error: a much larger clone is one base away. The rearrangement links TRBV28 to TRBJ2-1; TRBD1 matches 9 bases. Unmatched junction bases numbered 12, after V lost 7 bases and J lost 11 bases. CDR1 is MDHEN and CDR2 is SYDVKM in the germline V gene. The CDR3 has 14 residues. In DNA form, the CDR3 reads TGTGCCAGCACCCTGGACAGGGGATCGGATAAGCAGTTCTTC. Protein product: CASTLDRGSDKQFF.

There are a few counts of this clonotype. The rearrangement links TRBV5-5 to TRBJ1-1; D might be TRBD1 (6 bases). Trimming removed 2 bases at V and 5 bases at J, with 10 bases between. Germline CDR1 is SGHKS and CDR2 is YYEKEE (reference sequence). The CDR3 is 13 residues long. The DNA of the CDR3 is TGTGCCAGCAGCTTACGACAGGTTACTGAAGCTTTCTTT. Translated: CASSLRQVTEAFF.

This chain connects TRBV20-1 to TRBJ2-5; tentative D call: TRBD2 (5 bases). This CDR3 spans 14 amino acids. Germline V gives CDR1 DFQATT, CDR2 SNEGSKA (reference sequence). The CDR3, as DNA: TGCGCCTCCCGGGCGGGCGACTCTTTGTTTGACCAGTACTTC. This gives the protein CASRAGDSLFDQYF.

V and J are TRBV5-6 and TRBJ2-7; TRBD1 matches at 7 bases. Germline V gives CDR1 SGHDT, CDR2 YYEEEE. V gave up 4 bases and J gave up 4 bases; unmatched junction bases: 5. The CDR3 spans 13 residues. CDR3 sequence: CASSQGVWYEQYF. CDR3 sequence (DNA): TGTGCCAGCAGCCAGGGGGTCTGGTACGAGCAGTACTTC.

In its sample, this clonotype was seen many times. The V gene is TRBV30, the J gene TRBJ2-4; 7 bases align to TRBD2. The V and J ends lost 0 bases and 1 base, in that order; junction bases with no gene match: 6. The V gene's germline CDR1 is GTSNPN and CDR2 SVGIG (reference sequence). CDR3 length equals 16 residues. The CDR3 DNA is TGTGCCTGGAGTGTACGCGGGCGGGGGGCCAAAAACATTCAGTACTTC. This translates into CAWSVRGRGAKNIQYF.